The rows below give T cell receptor beta chains drawn from one sample of a study of T cell responses to AZD1222 COVID-19 vaccine. Only in-frame clones appear in the TCRdb table, and some are missing; sequencing was by immunoSEQ multiplex PCR. The data contain some 130,000 clones, approximately 88% of them singletons. Sample: peripheral blood, taken on day 0 of AZD1222 vaccination. These receptors were collected from an adult in good health. The CDR3 runs from the conserved cysteine through the conserved F or W. A D gene is named only where the DNA matches it firmly. Only part of the rows carry a size: once, few, many, or a class if the clone is expanded.

>NA|NA|TRBJ1-1|TRBV6-5
CASSINTEAFF
TGTGCCAGCAGTATAAACACTGAAGCTTTCTTT
>NA|TRBD2|TRBJ2-1|TRBV11-2
CASIGTSGGVVSYNEQFF
TGTGCCAGCATAGGGACTAGCGGGGGGGTTGTTTCCTACAATGAGCAGTTCTTC
>NA|NA|TRBJ2-3|TRBV20-1
CSAPLADTQYF
TGCAGTGCTCCGCTAGCGGATACGCAGTATTTT
>NA|TRBD1|TRBJ1-5|TRBV5-1
CASSWGQGNQPQHF
TGCGCCAGCAGCTGGGGACAGGGGAATCAGCCCCAGCATTTT
>NA|NA|TRBJ1-2|TRBV6-4
CASSDSAGNYGYTF
TGTGCCAGCAGTGACTCAGCGGGCAACTATGGCTACACCTTC
>NA|NA|TRBJ2-3|TRBV30
CAWGGDTQYF
TGTGCCTGGGGGGGAGATACGCAGTATTTT
>NA|TRBD2|TRBJ2-7|TRBV29-1
CSVALTSSHEQYF
TGCAGCGTGGCCCTGACTAGCAGCCACGAGCAGTACTTC
>NA|NA|TRBJ2-7|TRBV7-2
CASSLDRAEQYF
TGTGCCAGCAGCTTAGACAGGGCCGAGCAGTACTTC
>NA|NA|TRBJ1-5|TRBV4-1
CASSPPDARGPQHF
TGCGCCAGCAGCCCCCCGGACGCCCGTGGGCCCCAGCATTTT
>NA|TRBD1|TRBJ1-1|TRBV9
CASSVFDRGNTEAFF
TGTGCCAGCAGCGTTTTCGACAGGGGGAACACTGAAGCTTTCTTT
>NA|NA|TRBJ1-2|TRBV14
CASADSSTLYTF
TGTGCCAGCGCGGACAGTTCCACTTTATACACCTTC
>few|NA|TRBJ1-2|TRBV6-1
CASSEVGGNYTF
TGTGCCAGCAGTGAAGTGGGGGGCAACTACACCTTC
>NA|NA|TRBJ1-2|TRBV2
CASILGGSGYTF
NA
>NA|TRBD1|TRBJ1-5|TRBV4-3
CASSLDRGQGAQPQHF
TGCGCCAGCAGCCTAGACCGGGGACAGGGGGCTCAGCCCCAGCATTTT
>few|NA|TRBJ2-7|TRBV7-9
CASSFTSSPYEQYF
TGTGCCAGCAGCTTTACGTCTAGCCCGTACGAGCAGTACTTC
>once|TRBD1|TRBJ2-5|TRBV18
CASSLQDRGPWETQYF
TGTGCCAGCTCACTACAGGACAGGGGGCCGTGGGAGACCCAGTACTTC
>NA|NA|TRBJ2-2|TRBV9
CASSVGGAFPGELFF
TGTGCCAGCAGCGTAGGGGGCGCCTTTCCCGGGGAGCTGTTTTTT
>NA|NA|TRBJ2-1|TRBV19
CASSMRRDEQFF
TGTGCCAGTAGTATGAGGCGGGATGAGCAGTTCTTC
>NA|NA|TRBJ2-2|TRBV19
CASTTPGLITGELFF
TGTGCCAGTACTACCCCTGGGCTAATCACCGGGGAGCTGTTTTTT
>NA|NA|TRBJ1-6|TRBV2
CASSLQGAAQGSPLHF
TGTGCCAGCAGTCTACAGGGCGCCGCGCAGGGGTCACCCCTCCACTTT
>NA|NA|TRBJ2-1|TRBV7-9
CASSSLGGNGGEQFF
TGTGCCAGCAGCTCCCTTGGGGGTAATGGTGGTGAGCAGTTCTTC
>NA|NA|TRBJ1-6|TRBV11-3
CASSPVGVQSPLHF
TGTGCCAGCAGCCCAGTGGGGGTTCAATCACCCCTCCACTTT
>NA|NA|TRBJ2-1|TRBV2
CASSESLSLVSGGEQFF
TGTGCCAGCAGTGAAAGCCTCTCTTTGGTGAGCGGCGGTGAGCAGTTCTTC
>NA|TRBD1|TRBJ2-7|TRBV15
CATSREGTGGFEQYF
TGTGCCACCAGCAGAGAAGGGACAGGGGGCTTCGAGCAGTACTTC
>NA|NA|TRBJ1-3|TRBV4-3
CASSPYNSLSGNTIYF
TGCGCCAGCAGCCCCTATAACAGCCTCTCTGGAAACACCATATATTTT
>once|NA|TRBJ2-3|TRBV12-5
CASGLGTKATDTQYF
TGTGCTAGTGGTTTGGGCACTAAAGCAACAGATACGCAGTATTTT
>NA|TRBD1|TRBJ1-2|TRBV5-8
CASSIYRGAYGYTF
TGTGCCAGCAGCATCTACAGGGGCGCCTATGGCTACACCTTC
>NA|NA|TRBJ1-2|TRBV3-1/TRBV3-2
CASSPLAGDNYGYTF
TGTGCCAGCAGCCCTCTGGCGGGGGATAACTATGGCTACACCTTC
>NA|TRBD1|TRBJ2-7|TRBV5-1
CASSHPSGTDTYEQYF
TGCGCCAGCAGCCACCCCTCCGGGACAGACACCTACGAGCAGTACTTC
>once|TRBD1|TRBJ1-4|TRBV11-2
CASSPTGRVKLFF
TGTGCCAGCAGTCCGACAGGGCGGGTGAAACTGTTTTTT
>NA|NA|TRBJ1-2|TRBV19
CASIGQSYGYTF
TGTGCCAGTATTGGACAGAGCTATGGCTACACCTTC
>NA|TRBD2|TRBJ2-1|TRBV4-3
CASSPTSAAYNEQFF
TGCGCCAGCAGCCCGACTAGCGCAGCCTACAATGAGCAGTTCTTC
>NA|NA|TRBJ1-2|TRBV6-5
CASRQQGVVYGYTF
TGTGCCAGCAGGCAACAGGGTGTCGTCTATGGCTACACCTTC
>NA|NA|TRBJ1-3|TRBV7-2
CASSLGVSGNTIYF
TGTGCCAGCAGCCTAGGGGTATCTGGAAACACCATATATTTT
>NA|NA|TRBJ1-4|TRBV29-1
CSVARQSNEKLFF
TGCAGCGTTGCCAGGCAAAGTAATGAAAAACTGTTTTTT
>NA|TRBD1|TRBJ1-5|TRBV5-8
CASRVQGALGNQPQHF
TGTGCCAGCAGGGTACAGGGGGCATTGGGCAATCAGCCCCAGCATTTT
>NA|NA|TRBJ1-3|TRBV3-1/TRBV3-2
CATPGSGNTIYF
TGTGCCACTCCCGGATCTGGAAACACCATATATTTT
>once|TRBD1|TRBJ2-7|TRBV6-2/TRBV6-3
CASSYPYPDRGHPQYF
TGTGCCAGCAGTTACCCGTACCCCGACAGGGGGCATCCGCAGTACTTC
>NA|NA|TRBJ2-5|TRBV15
CATSRDLVETQYF
TGTGCCACCAGCAGAGATCTAGTAGAGACCCAGTACTTC
>NA|NA|TRBJ1-1|TRBV7-2
CASSNNGAGKIAFF
TGTGCCAGCAGCAATAATGGAGCAGGGAAGATAGCTTTCTTT